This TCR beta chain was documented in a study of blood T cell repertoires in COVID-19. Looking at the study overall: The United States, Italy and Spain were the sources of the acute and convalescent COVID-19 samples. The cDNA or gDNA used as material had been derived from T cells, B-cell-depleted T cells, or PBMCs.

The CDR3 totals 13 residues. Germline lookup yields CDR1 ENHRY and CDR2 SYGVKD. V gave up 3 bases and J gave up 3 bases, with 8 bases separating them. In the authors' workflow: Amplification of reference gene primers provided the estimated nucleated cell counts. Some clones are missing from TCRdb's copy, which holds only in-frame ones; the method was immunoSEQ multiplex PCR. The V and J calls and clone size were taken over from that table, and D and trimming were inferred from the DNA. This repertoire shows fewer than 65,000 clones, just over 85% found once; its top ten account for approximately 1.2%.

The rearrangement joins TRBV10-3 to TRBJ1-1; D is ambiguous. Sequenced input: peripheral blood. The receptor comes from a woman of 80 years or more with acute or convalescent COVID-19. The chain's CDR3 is CAISDYRYTEAFF. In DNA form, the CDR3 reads TGTGCCATCAGTGATTACCGGTACACTGAAGCTTTCTTT.